A selection of T cell receptor beta chains follows, all from one sample in a study of T-cell reconstitution after alpha-beta-depleted transplantation in children. TCRdb used MiXCR to reprocess the PCR reads, holding one entry per CDR3 protein. The sample lists 550,000 to 800,000 distinct CDR3 sequences, around 13% seen once, with roughly 0.84% in the top ten. Source: PBMCs, taken before TCRalphabeta/CD19-depleted stem cell transplant. These receptors all stem from a girl aged 2 to 10 with congenital amegakaryocytic thrombocytopenia, due to receive a stem cell transplant. CDR3s include the opening cysteine and the closing phenylalanine or tryptophan. Fields, in order: D gene, V gene, J gene, clone size, CDR3 DNA, CDR3 protein. The D gene is left open where the match is weak. Expanded clones are given a class, and other clones once, few, many or no size at all.

D: NA
V: TRBV14
J: TRBJ2-5
size: few
DNA: TGTGCCAGCAGCCAAAATGAGTTAGAGACCCAGTACTTC
CDR3: CASSQNELETQYF

D: NA
V: TRBV3-1
J: TRBJ1-3
size: few
DNA: TGTGCCAGCAGCCCCGGCCCCTTTGGAAACACCATATATTTT
CDR3: CASSPGPFGNTIYF

D: NA
V: TRBV4-1
J: TRBJ2-1
size: many
DNA: TGCGCCAGCAGCCACCAAAGGGGGATTGAGCAGTTCTTC
CDR3: CASSHQRGIEQFF

D: TRBD1
V: TRBV11-2
J: TRBJ1-1
size: NA
DNA: TGTGCCAGCAGCTTAGGATTGGGACAGGCCCAGAACACTGAAGCTTTCTTT
CDR3: CASSLGLGQAQNTEAFF

D: NA
V: TRBV12-3/TRBV12-4
J: TRBJ1-3
size: few
DNA: TGTGCCAGCAGCTACGGTTTGATGCGGGGGCCCCACCGGATAGGAAACACCATATATTTT
CDR3: CASSYGLMRGPHRIGNTIYF

D: TRBD1
V: TRBV5-1
J: TRBJ1-1
size: NA
DNA: TGCGCCAGCAGGGACAGGGGGCGCGGGACTGAAGCTTTCTTT
CDR3: CASRDRGRGTEAFF

D: NA
V: TRBV7-2
J: TRBJ2-1
size: NA
DNA: TGTGCCAGCAGCTTCGGTCCTAGGGGGTCCTACAATGAGCAGTTCTTC
CDR3: CASSFGPRGSYNEQFF

D: NA
V: TRBV7-9
J: TRBJ1-6
size: few
DNA: TGTGCCAGCAGCTTATTAGCTGGGGGAAATTCACCCCTCCACTTT
CDR3: CASSLLAGGNSPLHF

D: NA
V: TRBV15
J: TRBJ2-5
size: NA
DNA: TGTGCCACCAGCAACCCCGGGGTAGAGACCCAGTACTTC
CDR3: CATSNPGVETQYF

D: NA
V: TRBV2
J: TRBJ2-1
size: few
DNA: TGTGCCAGCAGTGATCTCGCGGCCACTACAAATGAGCAGTTCTTC
CDR3: CASSDLAATTNEQFF

D: NA
V: TRBV7-2
J: TRBJ1-5
size: NA
DNA: TGTGCCAGCAGCCCTTCTATAGGGGGGTCCGGCAATCAGCCCCAGCATTTT
CDR3: CASSPSIGGSGNQPQHF

D: NA
V: TRBV7-9
J: TRBJ2-5
size: many
DNA: TGTGCCAGCAGCTTATTTGGGTCCCAAGAGACCCAGTACTTC
CDR3: CASSLFGSQETQYF

D: NA
V: TRBV10-3
J: TRBJ1-2
size: NA
DNA: TGTGCCATCAGTGATGCCCTGACAGACCGCTATGGCTACACCTTC
CDR3: CAISDALTDRYGYTF

D: TRBD1
V: TRBV7-9
J: TRBJ2-1
size: many
DNA: TGTGCCAGCAGCCCCCCACAGGGGATTACCTACAATGAGCAGTTCTTC
CDR3: CASSPPQGITYNEQFF

D: TRBD1
V: TRBV9
J: TRBJ1-1
size: many
DNA: TGTGCCAGCAGCGTAGATGAGGGGGCGATTGGAGACACTGAAGCTTTCTTT
CDR3: CASSVDEGAIGDTEAFF

D: NA
V: TRBV29-1
J: TRBJ2-3
size: many
DNA: TGCAGCGGACATAGCACAGATACGCAGTATTTT
CDR3: CSGHSTDTQYF

D: NA
V: TRBV20-1
J: TRBJ2-7
size: many
DNA: TGCAGTGCTAGAGATCGACAGCGTTTCACCTACGAGCAGTACTTC
CDR3: CSARDRQRFTYEQYF

D: TRBD1
V: TRBV20-1
J: TRBJ2-7
size: many
DNA: TGCAGTGCTGTTAGGGACAGTGAACTCTACGAGCAGTACTTC
CDR3: CSAVRDSELYEQYF

D: NA
V: TRBV29-1
J: TRBJ2-4
size: many
DNA: TGCAGCGTTGGGGGCCTACTTAGGGACATTCAGTACTTC
CDR3: CSVGGLLRDIQYF

D: NA
V: TRBV5-1
J: TRBJ2-7
size: few
DNA: TGCGCCAGCAGTCCTGGGAGGGGGGGTCCGCACGAGCAGTACTTC
CDR3: CASSPGRGGPHEQYF

D: NA
V: TRBV20-1
J: TRBJ2-3
size: many
DNA: TGCAGTGCTTGCGTAGCGGTACCGGTCTTAAGCACAGATACGCAGTATTTT
CDR3: CSACVAVPVLSTDTQYF

D: NA
V: TRBV28
J: TRBJ2-7
size: many
DNA: TGTGCCAGCAGTTTATCGGGATGGTTCTACGAGCAGTACTTC
CDR3: CASSLSGWFYEQYF

D: TRBD2
V: TRBV2
J: TRBJ2-1
size: few
DNA: TGTGCCAGCAGGGTAGGGGGGACTAGCGTTAAGTTCTTC
CDR3: CASRVGGTSVKFF

D: TRBD2
V: TRBV4-2
J: TRBJ2-6
size: NA
DNA: TGTGCCAGCAGCCACAGCGGGAGTTCGAACTCTGGGGCCAACGTCCTGACTTTC
CDR3: CASSHSGSSNSGANVLTF

D: NA
V: TRBV18
J: TRBJ2-3
size: NA
DNA: TGTGCCAGCTCACCACGCCTTTCGGAAGATACGCAGTATTTT
CDR3: CASSPRLSEDTQYF

D: TRBD1
V: TRBV5-8
J: TRBJ2-7
size: few
DNA: TGTGCCAGCGATACAGGGGGTCCCTACGAGCAGTACTTC
CDR3: CASDTGGPYEQYF

D: NA
V: TRBV20-1
J: TRBJ2-1
size: many
DNA: TGCAGTGCTAGAGATATGCAGGCTTACAATGAGCAGTTCTTC
CDR3: CSARDMQAYNEQFF

D: TRBD2
V: TRBV10-3
J: TRBJ2-1
size: many
DNA: TGTGCCACCGCCGGGACTAGCGGGAGACAGATACGGGGTTCAAATGAGCAGTTCTTC
CDR3: CATAGTSGRQIRGSNEQFF

D: NA
V: TRBV7-9
J: TRBJ2-2
size: NA
DNA: TGTGCCAGCAGCTACCGGCCTGGCACCGGGGAGCTGTTTTTT
CDR3: CASSYRPGTGELFF

D: TRBD2
V: TRBV20-1
J: TRBJ2-7
size: many
DNA: TGCAGTGCTGCTGAGACTAGCGGTTCCTACGAGCAGTACTTC
CDR3: CSAAETSGSYEQYF

D: TRBD1
V: TRBV20-1
J: TRBJ1-4
size: NA
DNA: TGCAGTGCTAAAGAACCGGGACAGGAGGATGAAAAACTGTTTTTT
CDR3: CSAKEPGQEDEKLFF

D: NA
V: TRBV5-1
J: TRBJ2-5
size: many
DNA: TGCGCCAGCAGCTTCGCGGAGTATCGAAAACAAGAGACCCAGTACTTC
CDR3: CASSFAEYRKQETQYF

D: NA
V: TRBV12-3/TRBV12-4
J: TRBJ2-7
size: many
DNA: TGTGCCAGCAGTTACAGGGAATGGGATCAGTACTTC
CDR3: CASSYREWDQYF

D: TRBD2
V: TRBV7-6
J: TRBJ2-5
size: NA
DNA: TGTGCCAGCAGCTTAGAAACTAGCGGGGATTTTAAAGAGACCCAGTACTTC
CDR3: CASSLETSGDFKETQYF

D: NA
V: TRBV11-2
J: TRBJ2-1
size: few
DNA: TGTGCCAGCAGCTTCCCCGGGGATAGCGGCAGCTCCTACAATGAGCAGTTCTTC
CDR3: CASSFPGDSGSSYNEQFF

D: NA
V: TRBV7-2
J: TRBJ2-1
size: NA
DNA: TGTGCCAGCAGCTCGTCCGGACAATTCAAGCAGTTCTTC
CDR3: CASSSSGQFKQFF

D: TRBD2
V: TRBV4-1
J: TRBJ2-5
size: few
DNA: TGCGCCAGCAGCCCCGAGGGAACTAGCGGATTACAAGAGACCCAGTACTTC
CDR3: CASSPEGTSGLQETQYF

D: TRBD1
V: TRBV4-1
J: TRBJ2-7
size: few
DNA: TGCGCCAGCAGCCAAAGACAGGGGCCTCCCTACGAGCAGTACTTC
CDR3: CASSQRQGPPYEQYF

D: TRBD2
V: TRBV30
J: TRBJ2-1
size: few
DNA: TGTGCCTGGAATCCCAGCGGGAGCAACAGTGAGCAGTTCTTC
CDR3: CAWNPSGSNSEQFF

D: NA
V: TRBV7-9
J: TRBJ2-2
size: many
DNA: TGTGCCAGCAGCTTAGTTAGCACCGGGGAGCTGTTTTTT
CDR3: CASSLVSTGELFF

D: NA
V: TRBV7-8
J: TRBJ2-1
size: many
DNA: TGTGCCAGCAGCTTAGGTCGCTCCAAGTACAATGAGCAGTTCTTC
CDR3: CASSLGRSKYNEQFF

D: NA
V: TRBV7-9
J: TRBJ2-2
size: NA
DNA: TGTGCCAGCAGCCCCCAGTGGGGGGTCCCCGGGGAGCTGTTTTTT
CDR3: CASSPQWGVPGELFF

D: NA
V: TRBV4-1
J: TRBJ2-5
size: many
DNA: TGCGCCAGCAGTCATACTGAACGGAAACAAGAGACCCAGTACTTC
CDR3: CASSHTERKQETQYF

D: NA
V: TRBV25-1
J: TRBJ2-7
size: NA
DNA: TGTGCCAGCAGTGCTGGGTTTCTTAGTATCTACGAGCAGTACTTC
CDR3: CASSAGFLSIYEQYF

D: NA
V: TRBV21-1
J: TRBJ2-7
size: few
DNA: TGTGCCAGCAGCAATCTTTCCCTCGAGCAGTACTTC
CDR3: CASSNLSLEQYF

D: TRBD2
V: TRBV5-1
J: TRBJ2-2
size: NA
DNA: TGCGCCAGCAGACTAGCGGTGGCCACCGGGGAGCTGTTTTTT
CDR3: CASRLAVATGELFF

D: NA
V: TRBV5-1
J: TRBJ1-1
size: few
DNA: TGCGCCAGCACCAGACTGGGGGAGACTGAAGCTTTCTTT
CDR3: CASTRLGETEAFF

D: NA
V: TRBV20-1
J: TRBJ2-3
size: NA
DNA: TGCAGTGCTATTCCTTTGCTCCCAGCGGACAACACAGATACGCAGTATTTT
CDR3: CSAIPLLPADNTDTQYF

D: TRBD1
V: TRBV7-6
J: TRBJ1-1
size: few
DNA: TGTGCCAGCAGCCCCGGGACAGGGGGCGCTAAGAACACTGAAGCTTTCTTT
CDR3: CASSPGTGGAKNTEAFF

D: NA
V: TRBV5-1
J: TRBJ1-2
size: many
DNA: TGCGCCAGCAGCATGACTCTCCACTATGGCTACACCTTC
CDR3: CASSMTLHYGYTF

D: NA
V: TRBV6-5
J: TRBJ2-2
size: many
DNA: TGTGCCAGCAGTTTCTCAGTGAACACCGGGGAGCTGTTTTTT
CDR3: CASSFSVNTGELFF

D: NA
V: TRBV3-1
J: TRBJ1-5
size: few
DNA: TGTGCCAGCAGCCAAGATTTCGGGATGCCTCAGCCCCAGCATTTT
CDR3: CASSQDFGMPQPQHF

D: TRBD1
V: TRBV20-1
J: TRBJ1-5
size: many
DNA: TGCAGTGTAAGCAGGGGGAGAGGGTATAGCAATCAGCCCCAGCATTTT
CDR3: CSVSRGRGYSNQPQHF